This T cell receptor (beta chain) was observed in a study of T cells in Graves' hyperthyroidism and ophthalmopathy. RNA transcripts gave rise to amplified TCR beta CDR3 regions. The TCR CDR3 was amplified in a first-round RT-PCR using the HTBI primer set. One entry per CDR3 protein, called by TCRdb with MiXCR from the multiplex PCR reads. The table records 650,000 to 850,000 distinct CDR3 sequences, about 19% of them present only once. This clonotype occurred many times. The germline V gene has CDR1 SGHRS and CDR2 YFSETQ. Deletions cut 3 bases from V and 4 bases from J, with 14 bases between. The CDR3 loop spans 15 amino acids.

The sample consisted of blood. The genes are TRBV5-1 and TRBJ2-1; a weak D match, TRBD1 (6 bases). This clonotype was obtained from a woman in her fifties or sixties with Graves' hyperthyroidism that later progressed to Graves' ophthalmopathy. The CDR3: CASSWPSTGYNEQFF. For the CDR3, the DNA is TGCGCCAGCAGCTGGCCCTCCACAGGGTACAATGAGCAGTTCTTC. Looking up the rest from reference TRBV5-1 and TRBJ2-1 gives the full variable domain: KAGVTQTPRYLIKTRGQQVTLSCSPISGHRSVSWYQQTPGQGLQFLFEYFSETQRNKGNFPGRFSGRQFSNSRSEMNVSTLELGDSALYLCASSWPSTGYNEQFFGPGTRLTVL.